This T cell receptor beta chain came from a study of immune evolution from preneoplasia to lung adenocarcinoma. As concerns this clone: Its antigen remains unknown.

Broader study findings: Later-stage lesions seemingly showed higher T cell density and diversity than normal lung.

The repertoire was sequenced with immunoSEQ multiplex PCR; TCRdb's copy has only in-frame clones and lacks some. The repertoire holds 7,400 or so clones, with 70% to 80% as singletons. The source is a person between 65 and 79 years old with lung adenocarcinoma. The sample taken for sequencing was FFPE minimally invasive lung adenocarcinoma tissue.

DNA for the CDR3: TGTGCCAGCAGTGCCCAGGGGGGGAGGTATGGCTACACCTTC. Translating it yields CASSAQGGRYGYTF. V gene TRBV6-5 combines with J gene TRBJ1-2; 7 nucleotides agree with TRBD1. Germline CDR1 and CDR2: MNHEY and SVGAGI. The CDR3 spans 14 residues. The V segment lost 5 bases and the J segment 5 bases; nucleotides outside the gene matches: 8.